The T cell receptor (beta chain) described here comes from a study of Ad26.COV2.S vaccination and SARS-CoV-2 variants (dated by TCRdb to the early 2020s). Study-wide context: Donors in the vaccine arm were drawn from COV1001, a multicentre, randomized, double-blind, placebo-controlled phase I-IIa trial testing Ad26.COV2.S in healthy adults. Ad26.COV2.S was administered intramuscularly at 5 x 10^10 or 1 x 10^11 viral particles, either as a single shot or as two shots given 56 days apart. Sequencing of the TCRbeta repertoire served to evaluate the specificity and breadth of SARS-CoV-2-reactive T cell receptors following Ad26.COV2.S vaccination. The TCR-sequenced set comprised approximately 32 samples: some 20 Ad26.COV2.S vaccine recipients, 5 placebo recipients and 8 SARS-CoV-2 convalescent individuals. Trial participants were randomized into five groups of five: low-dose or high-dose Ad26.COV2.S given once or twice, or placebo on both occasions. Investigators did not know the trial group allocation while performing experiments and assessing outcomes. The paper as a whole reports these results and caveats: The study was not powered for comparison of responses between vaccine doses or regimens. After vaccination, spike-specific CD8+ and CD4+ T cell responses were reported to show substantial breadth. Vaccine and placebo recipients had similar non-spike TCR breadth, a finding consistent with the vaccine containing only spike. Ad26.COV2.S recipients had higher spike-specific TCR breadth than placebo recipients (P = 0.0014). According to the authors, total T cell responses may have been underestimated by the TCR breadth and depth analyses.

V is pruned by 0 bases and J by 8 bases, leaving 14 bases of the junction without a gene match. Including the terminal cysteine and phenylalanine, the CDR3 comprises 18 residues. Only the CDR3 DNA is retained, 54 bases long and in frame from the first base. CDR1 and CDR2 were assigned from the germline V gene as MGHRA and YSYEKL. Comment on this clone: The clone's antigen remains unknown. No base quality values were provided; no much bigger clone lies one nucleotide off.

The intended sense of this specimen's treatment or condition label: 15 to 20 received Ad26.COV2.S at low or high dose, single or two shots; roughly 5 received placebo; per-sample allocation not given. Repertoires of vaccine and placebo recipients were sequenced from samples taken on day 63 after the first injection. Cohort 1b enrolled around 24 adults aged 18-55 years at a single site in Boston, USA, between 29 July and 7 August 2020. Ad26.COV2.S was a replication-incompetent adenovirus type 26 vector expressing a prefusion-stabilized SARS-CoV-2 spike protein from the original Wuhan strain. The immunoSEQ Assay was the method used to sequence TCRbeta CDR3 regions. After extraction, genomic DNA underwent amplification by bias-controlled multiplex PCR, followed by high-throughput sequencing. In the source study's methods: To quantify the absolute abundance of each unique TCRbeta CDR3 region, sequences were collapsed and filtered. T cell fraction was estimated by normalization of TCRbeta template counts to usable DNA, with usable DNA being measured through amplification of reference genes present in all nucleated cells. Repertoire TCRs were annotated as SARS-CoV-2-specific by exact matching of V gene, CDR3 amino acid sequence and J gene to a known reactive TCR set. MIRA supplied the reference SARS-CoV-2 TCR set, which was filtered for enrichment in COVID-19-positive ImmuneCODE repertoires so that public or cross-reactive TCRs were removed. Using the MIRA antigens, annotated TCRs were further analysed by specific ORF or by position within an ORF. Breadth was defined as annotated unique rearrangements over total unique productive rearrangements; depth was the summed frequency of those rearrangements. Group comparisons of TCR breadth used two-sided Wilcoxon rank-sum tests. Sourced from immuneACCESS, this table was stored by TCRdb with only in-frame sequences that have V and J called. A share of the clones is absent; for the studies checked, an unresolved V gene accounts for under half, and the remainder has no known explanation. V and J calls and clone size come straight from that table; D and trimming were deduced from the DNA. The sample data list some 450,000 clones, and about 90% of these were observed just once. Less than 4.5% of the sample rests with the top ten.

The sequence was collected from a person between 18 and 65 years old who received the Ad26.COV2.S COVID-19 vaccine or a placebo. The chain links TRBV4-1 with TRBJ2-1, and TRBD2 matches 9 of the central bases. Sequences were derived from peripheral blood, sampled in a trial of Ad26.COV2.S vaccine versus placebo. The DNA is as follows: TGCGCCAGCAGCCAAGATGGGAGCGGGGGGACCCTGGGGGATGAGCAGTTCTTC. Its translation reads: CASSQDGSGGTLGDEQFF.